This T cell receptor beta chain is drawn from a study of identifying expanded T cells in peripheral blood. Collection occurred without any documented infections or immune events in donors. The study's findings and limits: Technical replicates showed around 1.2 changed clones; approximately 2 weeks 15 to 20; four weeks 19. Variance in clone template counts between two-week samples significantly increased with total template count across all healthy donors.

Regarding this clone: As yet, its antigen is unknown.

Libraries were prepared by immunoSEQ multiplex PCR; TCRdb keeps only in-frame clonotypes and omits some of them. The table includes about 78,000 clones, around four fifths detected once. The receptor was derived from a person aged 18 to 75 in good health. Sequenced: blood.

CDR3 residues: CASSLGRAPNEKLFF. CDR3 sequence (DNA): TGCGCCAGCAGCTTGGGCAGGGCGCCTAATGAAAAACTGTTTTTT. This chain joins TRBV5-1 and TRBJ1-4; tentatively, D is TRBD1 (5 bases). This CDR3 is built from 15 residues. Per germline, CDR1 SGHRS and CDR2 YFSETQ. V was shortened by 0 bases and J by 3 bases, with 9 bases between the two germline ends.